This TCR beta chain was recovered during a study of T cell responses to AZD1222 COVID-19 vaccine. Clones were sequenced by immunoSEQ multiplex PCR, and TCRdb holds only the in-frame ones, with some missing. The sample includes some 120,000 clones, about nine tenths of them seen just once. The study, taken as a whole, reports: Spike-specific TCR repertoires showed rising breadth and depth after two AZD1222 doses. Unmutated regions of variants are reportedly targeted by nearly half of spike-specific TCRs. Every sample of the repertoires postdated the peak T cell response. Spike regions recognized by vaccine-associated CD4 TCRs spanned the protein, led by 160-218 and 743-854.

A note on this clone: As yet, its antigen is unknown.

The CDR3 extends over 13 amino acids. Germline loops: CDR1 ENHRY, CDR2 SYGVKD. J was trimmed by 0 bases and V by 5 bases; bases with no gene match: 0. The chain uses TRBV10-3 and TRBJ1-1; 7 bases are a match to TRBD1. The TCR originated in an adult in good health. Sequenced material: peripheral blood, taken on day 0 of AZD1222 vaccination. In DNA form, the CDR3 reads TGTGCCATCAGTACAGGGGTGAACACTGAAGCTTTCTTT. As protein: CAISTGVNTEAFF.